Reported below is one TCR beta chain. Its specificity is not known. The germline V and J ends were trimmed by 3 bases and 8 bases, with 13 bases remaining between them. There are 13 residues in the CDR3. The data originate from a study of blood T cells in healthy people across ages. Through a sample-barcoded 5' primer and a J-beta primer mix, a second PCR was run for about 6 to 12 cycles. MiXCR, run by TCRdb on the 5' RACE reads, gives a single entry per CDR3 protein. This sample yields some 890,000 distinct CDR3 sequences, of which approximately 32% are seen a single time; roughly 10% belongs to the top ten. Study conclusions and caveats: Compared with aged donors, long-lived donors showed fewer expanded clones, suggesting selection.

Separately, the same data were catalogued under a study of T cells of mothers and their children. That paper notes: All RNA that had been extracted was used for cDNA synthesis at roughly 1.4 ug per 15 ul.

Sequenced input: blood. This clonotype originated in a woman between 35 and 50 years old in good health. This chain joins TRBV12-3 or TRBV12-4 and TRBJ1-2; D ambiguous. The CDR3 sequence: CASSFEYFGGYTF. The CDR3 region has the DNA TGTGCCAGCAGTTTTGAGTATTTCGGGGGCTACACCTTC.